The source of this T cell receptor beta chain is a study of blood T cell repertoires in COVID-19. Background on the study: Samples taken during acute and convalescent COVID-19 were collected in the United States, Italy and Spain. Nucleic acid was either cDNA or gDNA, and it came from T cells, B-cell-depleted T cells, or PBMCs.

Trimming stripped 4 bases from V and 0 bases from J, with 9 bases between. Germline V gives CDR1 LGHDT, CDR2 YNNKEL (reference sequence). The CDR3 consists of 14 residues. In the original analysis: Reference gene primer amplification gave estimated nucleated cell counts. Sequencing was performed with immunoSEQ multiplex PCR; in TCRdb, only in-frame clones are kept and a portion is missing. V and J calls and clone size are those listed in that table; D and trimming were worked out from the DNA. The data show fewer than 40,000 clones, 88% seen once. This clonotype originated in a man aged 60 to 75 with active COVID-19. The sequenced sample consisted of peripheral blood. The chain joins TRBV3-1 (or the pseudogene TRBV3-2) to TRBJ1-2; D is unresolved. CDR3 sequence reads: CASSPMTTNYGYTF. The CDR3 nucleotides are TGTGCCAGCAGCCCTATGACTACTAACTATGGCTACACCTTC.